These T cell receptor beta chains were read from a single sample in a study of control samples from healthy donors and cancer patients. The table came from immunoSEQ multiplex PCR; TCRdb's copy has only in-frame clones and leaves some out. Of roughly 55,000 clones detected, 92% appear once; the ten largest clones hold 1.7%. Material for sequencing was PBMCs. The receptors derive from a man between 40 and 49 years old with colorectal cancer. CDR3s include the opening cysteine and the closing phenylalanine or tryptophan. Each record gives: D gene, V gene, clone size, J gene, CDR3 DNA, CDR3 protein. A D gene is named only where the DNA matches it firmly. A clone size is listed for some rows: how often the clone was seen (once, few, many), or a class if it is expanded.

D: .
V: TRBV6-5
size: .
J: TRBJ2-1
DNA: TGTGCCAGCAGGGCTGGGGGTCCGTATGAGCAGTTCTTC
CDR3: CASRAGGPYEQFF

D: .
V: TRBV5-4
size: .
J: TRBJ1-3
DNA: TGTGCCAGCAGCTCCTCGGGACGCCTCTCTGGAAACACCATATATTTT
CDR3: CASSSSGRLSGNTIYF

D: TRBD2
V: TRBV19
size: .
J: TRBJ2-3
DNA: TGTGCCAGTAGTCCGTGGGGTAGCGGGGTCACAGATACGCAGTATTTT
CDR3: CASSPWGSGVTDTQYF

D: .
V: TRBV30
size: .
J: TRBJ1-2
DNA: TGTGCCTCCTCGACAGGAACCCTCTATGGCTACACCTTC
CDR3: CASSTGTLYGYTF

D: .
V: TRBV12-3/TRBV12-4
size: .
J: TRBJ1-4
DNA: TGTGCCAGCCGGTCCCCTAATGAAAAACTGTTTTTT
CDR3: CASRSPNEKLFF

D: TRBD2
V: TRBV7-2
size: .
J: TRBJ2-5
DNA: TGTGCCAGCAGTAGCTTCGCGCGGGGGGGCCGGGAGACCCAGTACTTC
CDR3: CASSSFARGGRETQYF

D: TRBD1
V: TRBV6-5
size: once
J: TRBJ1-2
DNA: TGTGCCAGCAGCTCCGGGACAGGGGCCTTCGGCGGCTACACCTTC
CDR3: CASSSGTGAFGGYTF

D: TRBD2
V: TRBV5-1
size: .
J: TRBJ2-1
DNA: TGCGCCAGCAGCTTAACTAGCGGGGCCCCTTGGGATGAGCAGTTCTTC
CDR3: CASSLTSGAPWDEQFF

D: .
V: TRBV19
size: .
J: TRBJ1-4
DNA: TGTGCCAGTAGTATAGATCGGGCAGGCGTGGAAAAACTGTTTTTT
CDR3: CASSIDRAGVEKLFF

D: .
V: TRBV3-1/TRBV3-2
size: .
J: TRBJ1-4
DNA: TGTGCCAGCAGCCAGGATAATGAAAAACTGTTTTTT
CDR3: CASSQDNEKLFF

D: TRBD1
V: TRBV2
size: .
J: TRBJ1-4
DNA: TGTGCCAGCACCGCCGGGACAGCAACTAATGAAAAACTGTTTTTT
CDR3: CASTAGTATNEKLFF

D: TRBD1
V: TRBV7-9
size: once
J: TRBJ1-2
DNA: TGTGCCAGCAGCTTACTGGGACAGGGTTGGGGCTACACCTTC
CDR3: CASSLLGQGWGYTF

D: .
V: TRBV9
size: .
J: TRBJ1-3
DNA: TGTGCCAGCAGCGTAGGGCCGGCAGCCTCCTCTGGAAACACCATATATTTT
CDR3: CASSVGPAASSGNTIYF

D: TRBD2
V: TRBV6-1
size: .
J: TRBJ2-7
DNA: TGTGCCAGCAGTGATTGGGCGGGAGCGCAGGAGCAGTACTTC
CDR3: CASSDWAGAQEQYF

D: .
V: TRBV6-2/TRBV6-3
size: .
J: TRBJ2-7
DNA: TGTGCCAGCAGTTACGACTCCTACGAGCAGTACTTC
CDR3: CASSYDSYEQYF

D: TRBD2
V: TRBV7-9
size: .
J: TRBJ2-7
DNA: TGTGCCAGCAGCTCTAGCGGGGGCTACGAGCAGTACTTC
CDR3: CASSSSGGYEQYF

D: TRBD1
V: TRBV3-1/TRBV3-2
size: .
J: TRBJ2-5
DNA: TGTGCCAGCATCAGACAGGGGGACTGGGAGACCCAGTACTTC
CDR3: CASIRQGDWETQYF

D: .
V: TRBV6-5
size: once
J: TRBJ1-1
DNA: TGTGCCAGCAGCCCCCGATCCGAAGCTTTCTTT
CDR3: CASSPRSEAFF

D: .
V: TRBV3-1/TRBV3-2
size: .
J: TRBJ1-6
DNA: TGTGCCAGCAGCCATGAGGGCTATAATTCACCCCTCCACTTT
CDR3: CASSHEGYNSPLHF

D: TRBD1
V: TRBV5-5
size: .
J: TRBJ2-7
DNA: TGTGCCAGCAGCTTGTGGACAGGGGCCTACGAGCAGTACTTC
CDR3: CASSLWTGAYEQYF

D: TRBD2
V: TRBV2
size: .
J: TRBJ2-3
DNA: TGTGCCAGCAGTGGCCAGCGGGGAACAGATACGCAGTATTTT
CDR3: CASSGQRGTDTQYF

D: .
V: TRBV9
size: .
J: TRBJ1-2
DNA: TGTGCCAGCAGCCCACCACAGGGTATGAGGGGCTACACCTTC
CDR3: CASSPPQGMRGYTF

D: .
V: TRBV7-2
size: .
J: TRBJ2-7
DNA: TGTGCCAGCAGCTTAGAACTGTTCTACGAGCAGTACTTC
CDR3: CASSLELFYEQYF

D: .
V: TRBV6-1
size: .
J: TRBJ2-7
DNA: TGTGCCAGCAGTGAATTTGGGGTCGGCGAGCAGTACTTC
CDR3: CASSEFGVGEQYF

D: .
V: TRBV30
size: .
J: TRBJ1-1
DNA: TGTGCCTGCTTTCCACAGGGGAACACTGAAGCTTTCTTT
CDR3: CACFPQGNTEAFF

D: .
V: TRBV29-1
size: .
J: TRBJ1-2
DNA: TGCAGCGTTGGTAGTGGGGCAGGAGGCTACACCTTC
CDR3: CSVGSGAGGYTF

D: .
V: TRBV19
size: .
J: TRBJ1-1
DNA: TGTGCCAGTAGTATAGAAGGGGATAGGAGCACTGAAGCTTTCTTT
CDR3: CASSIEGDRSTEAFF

D: .
V: TRBV29-1
size: once
J: TRBJ1-1
DNA: TGCAGCGTTGGAAGTGGGGGCGAAGCTTTCTTT
CDR3: CSVGSGGEAFF

D: .
V: TRBV7-8
size: .
J: TRBJ1-5
DNA: TGTGCCAGCAGCCCTCGGACAGAGACTAGCAATCAGCCCCAGCATTTT
CDR3: CASSPRTETSNQPQHF

D: .
V: TRBV9
size: .
J: TRBJ2-5
DNA: TGTGCCGGCAGCGTAGCAATGGGTGAGCAAGAGACCCAGTACTTC
CDR3: CAGSVAMGEQETQYF

D: .
V: TRBV4-1
size: .
J: TRBJ1-2
DNA: TGCGCCAGCAGCCAGGACGGGGGCTATGGCTACACCTTC
CDR3: CASSQDGGYGYTF

D: TRBD1
V: TRBV10-2
size: .
J: TRBJ1-5
DNA: TGCGCCAGCAGTGATCCGGGACAGGGCGAGCCCCAGCATTTT
CDR3: CASSDPGQGEPQHF

D: .
V: TRBV5-1
size: .
J: TRBJ2-6
DNA: TGCGCCAGCAGAAAGACAGCCGCCGCAAATTCAGACGCTACTGGGGCCAACGTCCTGACTTTC
CDR3: CASRKTAAANSDATGANVLTF

D: .
V: TRBV9
size: .
J: TRBJ1-2
DNA: TGTGCCAGCAGCGCCTACCCGGCGGCGGGGGGCGGAATTTGGGGCTACACCTTC
CDR3: CASSAYPAAGGGIWGYTF

D: .
V: TRBV27
size: .
J: TRBJ2-7
DNA: TGTGCCAGCAGTTTATACGGTCTCTCCTACGAGCAGTACTTC
CDR3: CASSLYGLSYEQYF

D: TRBD1
V: TRBV6-2/TRBV6-3
size: once
J: TRBJ1-1
DNA: TGTGCCAGCAGTCCGCCGGACAGGCTGAACACTGAAGCTTTCTTT
CDR3: CASSPPDRLNTEAFF

D: TRBD2
V: TRBV18
size: once
J: TRBJ2-1
DNA: TGTGCCAGCTCACAAAGCGGGGGGATAGGTGAGCAGTTCTTC
CDR3: CASSQSGGIGEQFF

D: .
V: TRBV6-6
size: .
J: TRBJ2-5
DNA: TGTGCCAGCTCTAACCTAAAGGGTGGAGTGGAGACCCAGTACTTC
CDR3: CASSNLKGGVETQYF

D: .
V: TRBV5-1
size: .
J: TRBJ2-2
DNA: TGCGCCAGCAGCTTGGACGGAGTCGGGGAGCTGTTTTTT
CDR3: CASSLDGVGELFF

D: TRBD2
V: TRBV29-1
size: once
J: TRBJ2-1
DNA: TGCATCTGCTCTAGCGGCTACAATGAGCAGTTCTTC
CDR3: CICSSGYNEQFF

D: .
V: TRBV5-1
size: once
J: TRBJ2-5
DNA: TGCGCCAGCAGCTGGCAACCCGCCCGGACACGAACGTGGGAGACCCAGTACTTC
CDR3: CASSWQPARTRTWETQYF

D: .
V: TRBV6-5
size: .
J: TRBJ2-3
DNA: TGTGCCAGCGAAAAAAGCACAGATACGCAGTATTTT
CDR3: CASEKSTDTQYF